The 19 T cell receptor beta chains given below trace back to one sample, sequenced in a study of T-cell reconstitution after alpha-beta-depleted transplantation in children. Unique molecular identifiers featured in how the TCRbeta library was prepared. One entry per CDR3 protein, called by TCRdb with MiXCR from the PCR reads. The table has 150,000 to 250,000 distinct CDR3 sequences, approximately 14% seen once. The sequencing here drew on PBMCs from the stem cell graft donor, taken from the stem cell graft. The receptors stem from a human donor who donated a stem cell graft to a child with acute lymphoblastic leukemia.

This clonotype was detected ten times or more. The chain employs TRBV5-1 and TRBJ1-1; weak D call: TRBD1 (6 bases). V shed 3 bases and J shed 5 bases, with 20 bases lying between them. The germline V gene has CDR1 SGHRS and CDR2 YFSETQ. The CDR3 extends over 16 amino acids. DNA of the CDR3: TGCGCCAGCAGCTCGGCAAGGCGTCAGGGGAGGACTGAAGCTTTCTTT. Amino acid sequence: CASSSARRQGRTEAFF.

Many counts were recorded for this clonotype. J is TRBJ1-2 and V is TRBV20-1; D is perhaps TRBD1 (5 bases). V was cut by 1 base and J by 2 bases, with 11 bases left in between. The germline CDR1 and CDR2 sequences are DFQATT and SNEGSKA (reference sequence). CDR3 size: 14 residues. CDR3 coding DNA: TGCAGTGCTAGAGTCGGGACGGGGAACTATGGCTACACCTTC. It translates to CSARVGTGNYGYTF.

In this sample, this clonotype turned up many times. V and J are TRBV4-1 and TRBJ2-7; 9 bases fit TRBD2. The junction had 11 bases not matched to a gene; V was cut back by 1 base and J by 1 base. Germline values: CDR1 MGHRA, CDR2 YSYEKL. The CDR3 has 18 amino acids. The CDR3 DNA sequence: TGCGCCAGCAGCCAAGCGGGGGAGCGGGAGGCACCATCCTACGAGCAGTACTTC. Residues: CASSQAGEREAPSYEQYF.

Ten or more counts support this clonotype. V is TRBV7-2 and J is TRBJ2-3; 9 nucleotides align to TRBD2. CDR1 and CDR2 from the germline V gene are SGHTA and FQGNSA. J gave up 9 bases and V 5 bases, and 18 bases lay outside the gene matches. This CDR3 region has 17 residues. The CDR3, as DNA: TGTGCCAGCAGCCCCCTCGGGCAGCGGGAGGCGGGCGGCACGCAGTATTTT. It specifies CASSPLGQREAGGTQYF. Together with reference TRBV7-2 and TRBJ2-3, the CDR3 gives the full variable domain: GAGVSQSPSNKVTEKGKDVELRCDPISGHTALYWYRQSLGQGLEFLIYFQGNSAPDKSGLPSDRFSAERTGGSVSTLTIQRTQQEDSAVYLCASSPLGQREAGGTQYFGPGTRLTVL.

This clonotype was counted at least ten times. This chain links TRBV7-6 with TRBJ2-7; D not certain. V was clipped by 1 base and J by 3 bases, with 10 bases between them. The CDR3 covers 14 residues. Germline V gene data show CDR1 as SGHVS and CDR2 as FNYEAQ. CDR3 DNA: TGTGCCAGCAGCTTAGGGGTGGATGGCTACGAGCAGTACTTC. This sequence encodes CASSLGVDGYEQYF.

There are many counts of this clonotype. This sequence joins TRBV12-3 or TRBV12-4 and TRBJ2-3, with 9 bases lining up with TRBD2. The CDR3 consists of 16 residues. Trimming removed 3 bases from V and 6 bases from J; junction bases left unmatched: 10. For the CDR3, the DNA is TGTGCCAGCAGTTTCTTAGCGGGAGAGCCTCAGGATACGCAGTATTTT. It is translated as CASSFLAGEPQDTQYF.

This clonotype occurred many times. V gene TRBV4-1 combines with J gene TRBJ1-6, with D unclear. The V end was cut by 0 bases, the J end by 10 bases, with 7 bases between. CDR1 MGHRA and CDR2 YSYEKL come from the germline V gene. The CDR3 is made up of 13 amino acids. The CDR3 is CASSQDRTSPLHF. Written as DNA, the CDR3 is TGCGCCAGCAGCCAAGATCGGACCTCACCCCTCCACTTT.

This clonotype was found many times. The chain combines TRBV11-2 with TRBJ2-7; 8 bases agree with TRBD2. The length of the CDR3 is 14 residues. V dropped 5 bases and J dropped 3; count of bases not matched to a gene: 6. Per germline, CDR1 SGHAT and CDR2 FQNNGV. In DNA, the CDR3 is TGTGCCAGCAGCCCGGGGACTAGTTTCTACGAGCAGTACTTC. Its translation: CASSPGTSFYEQYF.

This CDR3 is CASSERTLILYNEQFF. The CDR3 region has the DNA TGTGCCAGCAGTGAGAGGACTTTAATACTCTACAATGAGCAGTTCTTC. The V call is TRBV6-1, the J call TRBJ2-1; tentatively, D is TRBD2 (5 bases). Per the germline V gene, CDR1 is MNHNS and CDR2 is SASEGT. The CDR3 has 16 residues. Trimming left V 3 bases short and J 3 bases short, with 15 bases between.

Many counts were recorded for this clonotype. This sequence joins TRBV4-2 and TRBJ2-6; 11 positions agree with TRBD2. This CDR3 has 20 amino acids. The germline gives CDR1 LGHNA, CDR2 YNFKEQ. V gave up 5 bases and J gave up 0 bases; unmatched junction bases: 12. CDR3 loop: CASSAGLAGRGDSGANVLTF. The CDR3 nucleotides read TGTGCCAGCAGCGCCGGACTAGCGGGTAGGGGCGACTCTGGGGCCAACGTCCTGACTTTC.

This clonotype was picked up many times. The genes are TRBV20-1 and TRBJ1-4; D remains ambiguous. The length of the CDR3 is 16 residues. V was clipped by 0 bases and J by 0 bases, with 11 bases between them. Germline V gene sequence: CDR1 DFQATT, CDR2 SNEGSKA (reference sequence). CDR3 bases: TGCAGTGCTAGAGATCGAATGGAAGCAACTAATGAAAAACTGTTTTTT. Protein product: CSARDRMEATNEKLFF.

This clonotype was found many times. The rearrangement uses TRBV10-2 and TRBJ1-1, with D possibly matching TRBD1 (5 bases). The germline gives CDR1 WSHSY, CDR2 SAAADI. This CDR3 region has 14 residues. The V end was cut by 0 bases, the J end by 2 bases, with 7 bases between. Here the CDR3 reads CASSESRANTEAFF. The CDR3 DNA sequence: TGCGCCAGCAGTGAGTCCAGGGCAAACACTGAAGCTTTCTTT.

The table lists this clonotype with many counts. The chain employs TRBV5-1 and TRBJ2-5, with 7 bases fitting TRBD2. Germline assignment: CDR1 SGHRS and CDR2 YFSETQ. The CDR3 spans 17 residues. The trim removed 4 bases at V and 4 bases at J, leaving 16 bases unmatched. The CDR3 loop reads CASSPPDRGVRVETQYF. The CDR3 DNA reads as TGCGCCAGCAGCCCCCCGGATCGGGGGGTCAGAGTAGAGACCCAGTACTTC.

This clonotype appeared many times. The chain couples TRBV7-2 to TRBJ2-7, with 7 bases identical to TRBD2. Per germline, CDR1 SGHTA and CDR2 FQGNSA. The ends lost 5 bases at V and 4 bases at J; junction bases unmatched: 8. This CDR3 spans 14 amino acids. The CDR3 loop is CASSALAAKYEQYF. DNA of the CDR3: TGTGCCAGCAGCGCGCTAGCGGCGAAGTACGAGCAGTACTTC.

This clonotype was observed at least ten times. V usage is TRBV5-1 and J usage is TRBJ2-2; D could derive from TRBD1 or TRBD2 (5 bases each). This CDR3 has 14 residues. Germline lookup yields CDR1 SGHRS and CDR2 YFSETQ. V shed 0 bases and J shed 4 bases, with 7 bases lying between them. CDR3 nucleotide sequence: TGCGCCAGCAGCTTGGAAGGGACCACCGGGGAGCTGTTTTTT. Its translation is CASSLEGTTGELFF.

This clonotype was recorded many times. The chain employs TRBV12-3 or TRBV12-4 and TRBJ1-5, with D hard to call. The V gene lost 1 base and the J gene lost 1 base, with 8 bases spanning the gap. CDR3 size: 15 residues. This CDR3 is CASSLGSASNQPQHF. The CDR3 bases are TGTGCCAGCAGTTTAGGGTCAGCGAGCAATCAGCCCCAGCATTTT.

This clonotype was picked up many times. The DNA for the CDR3 is TGTGCCAGCAGCCTCCGGATGGAGGTCGGGAGACCCCAGTACTTC. This sequence encodes CASSLRMEVGRPQYF. The chain is built from TRBV7-8 and TRBJ2-5; D might be TRBD2 (6 bases). Germline CDR1 SGHVS, CDR2 FQNEAQ. The CDR3 totals 15 residues. Trimming left V 5 bases short and J 9 bases short, with 22 bases between.

At least ten counts were recorded for this clonotype. Its ends do not fully match the called genes, so a read error is possible. The chain employs TRBV10-3 and TRBJ2-3; 8 bases line up with TRBD2. This CDR3 is 15 amino acids long. Germline V gene sequence: CDR1 ENHRY, CDR2 SYGVKD. In DNA, the CDR3 is TGTGCCATCAGTGTTTCAAGCGGGAGCAAAGATACGCAGTATTTT. As protein: CAISVSSGSKDTQYF.

This chain uses TRBV18 with TRBJ2-5, with 8 bases lining up with TRBD1. After removal of 1 base from V and 2 bases from J, the junction contained 0 bases not matched to a gene. The CDR3 extends over 14 amino acids. Germline loops: CDR1 KGHSH, CDR2 LQKENI. The CDR3 protein is CASSPRTGQETQYF. Written as DNA, the CDR3 is TGTGCCAGCTCACCACGGACAGGGCAAGAGACCCAGTACTTC.